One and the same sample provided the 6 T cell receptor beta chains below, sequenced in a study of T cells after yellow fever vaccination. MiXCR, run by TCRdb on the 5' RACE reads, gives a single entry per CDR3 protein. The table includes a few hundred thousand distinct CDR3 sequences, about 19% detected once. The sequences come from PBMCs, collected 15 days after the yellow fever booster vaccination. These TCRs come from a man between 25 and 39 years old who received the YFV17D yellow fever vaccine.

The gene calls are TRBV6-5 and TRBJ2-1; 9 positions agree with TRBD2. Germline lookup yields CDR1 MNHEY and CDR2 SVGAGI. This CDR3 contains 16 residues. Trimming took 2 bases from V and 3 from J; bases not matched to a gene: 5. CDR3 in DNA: TGTGCCAGCAGTTACGGGAGCGGGAGGATCTACAATGAGCAGTTCTTC. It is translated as CASSYGSGRIYNEQFF.

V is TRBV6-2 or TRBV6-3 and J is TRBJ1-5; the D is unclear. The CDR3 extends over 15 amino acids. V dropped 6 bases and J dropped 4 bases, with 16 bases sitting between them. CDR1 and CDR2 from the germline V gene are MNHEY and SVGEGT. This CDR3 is CASSQTLGGNQPQHF. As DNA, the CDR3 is TGTGCCAGCAGCCAAACTCTGGGAGGAAATCAGCCCCAGCATTTT.

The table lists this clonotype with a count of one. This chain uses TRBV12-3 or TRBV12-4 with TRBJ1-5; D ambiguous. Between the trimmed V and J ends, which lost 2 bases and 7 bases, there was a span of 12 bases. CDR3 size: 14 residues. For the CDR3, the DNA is TGTGCCAGCAGTTTAATGAGGGCCCACCAGCCCCAGCATTTT. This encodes CASSLMRAHQPQHF.

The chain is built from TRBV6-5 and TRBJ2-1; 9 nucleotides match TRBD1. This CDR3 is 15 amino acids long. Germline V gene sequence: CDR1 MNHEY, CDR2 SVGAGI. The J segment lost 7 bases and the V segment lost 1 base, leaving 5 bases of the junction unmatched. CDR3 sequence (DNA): TGTGCCAGCAGTTACTTCCGGGACAGGGATAATGAGCAGTTCTTC. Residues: CASSYFRDRDNEQFF.

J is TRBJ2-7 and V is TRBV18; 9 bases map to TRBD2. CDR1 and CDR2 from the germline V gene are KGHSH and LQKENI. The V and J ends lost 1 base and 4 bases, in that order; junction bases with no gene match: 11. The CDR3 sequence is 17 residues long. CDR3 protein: CASSPLRTSETLYEQYF. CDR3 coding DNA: TGTGCCAGCTCACCACTCAGGACTAGCGAAACTCTGTACGAGCAGTACTTC.

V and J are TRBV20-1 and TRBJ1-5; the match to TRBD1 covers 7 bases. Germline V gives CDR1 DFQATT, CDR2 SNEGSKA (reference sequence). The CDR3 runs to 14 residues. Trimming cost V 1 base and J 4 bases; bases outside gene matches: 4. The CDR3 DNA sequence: TGCAGTGCTAGAGGTTCGACAGGGAATCAGCCCCAGCATTTT. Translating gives CSARGSTGNQPQHF.